The rows below give T cell receptor beta chains drawn from one sample of a study of technical replicates of blood from a handful of donors. Only in-frame clones appear in the TCRdb table, and some are missing; sequencing was by immunoSEQ multiplex PCR. Seen here are tens of thousands of clones, 85% to 95% observed once, and the top ten hold 0.35% to 0.45%. Sequenced sample: T cells isolated from PBMCs. These TCRs come from a human donor in good health. Each CDR3 is given with its conserved first and last residue. Each record gives: V gene, J gene, D gene, clone size, CDR3 DNA, CDR3 protein. D genes are given only for firm matches. Size values are once, few and many counts, or a class for expanded clones, and some rows have none.

>TRBV5-4|TRBJ2-1|TRBD2|-
TGTGCCAGCAGCGCTGGGGGGGATTCCTACAATGAGCAGTTCTTC
CASSAGGDSYNEQFF
>TRBV28|TRBJ2-1|TRBD2|-
TGTGCCAGCAGTCACACCAAGCCACTAGCGGGAGGATCTAATGAGCAGTTCTTC
CASSHTKPLAGGSNEQFF
>TRBV7-2|TRBJ2-1|-|-
TGTGCCAGCAGCTTTCTGCCCCTAGAGAGAGTCTACAATGAGCAGTTCTTC
CASSFLPLERVYNEQFF
>TRBV7-7|TRBJ2-2|TRBD1|-
TGTGCCAGCAGCTACATCGGACAGGGGACCGGGGAGCTGTTTTTT
CASSYIGQGTGELFF
>TRBV29-1|TRBJ1-5|-|once
TGCAGCGTTGGGCGGGGGCTAAATCAGCCCCAGCATTTT
CSVGRGLNQPQHF
>TRBV7-2|TRBJ2-1|-|-
TGTGCCAGCAGCTTATTTCAAGGGGGAAGCTTACCCAATGAGCAGTTCTTC
CASSLFQGGSLPNEQFF
>TRBV5-1|TRBJ2-3|TRBD2|-
TGCGCCAGCAGCTCGGCGGGAGGGCCACAGGATACGCAGTATTTT
CASSSAGGPQDTQYF
>TRBV7-9|TRBJ1-2|TRBD1|-
TGTGCCAGCAGCCCGGGGACAGGGACGATCTATGGCTACACCTTC
CASSPGTGTIYGYTF
>TRBV18|TRBJ1-1|TRBD1|-
TGTGCCAGCTCACCACAGCCGGGACAGGTGAAGAGGACTGAAGCTTTCTTT
CASSPQPGQVKRTEAFF
>TRBV6-1|TRBJ2-3|-|-
TGTGCCAGCAGTCTTAATTGGGTTAGCGGCTGGAAGTATTTT
CASSLNWVSGWKYF
>TRBV6-1|TRBJ2-1|TRBD2|-
TGTGCCAGCGCAACCGGCAGCGGGGCCTACAATGAGCAGTTCTTC
CASATGSGAYNEQFF
>TRBV19|TRBJ2-1|-|once
TGTGCCAGTAGTATAAGTAGCAGCCTTTACAATGAGCAGTTCTTC
CASSISSSLYNEQFF
>TRBV5-6|TRBJ1-1|-|-
TGTGCCAGCAGCGCGGGCGGGGGGAACACTGAAGCTTTCTTT
CASSAGGGNTEAFF
>TRBV11-1|TRBJ2-5|-|-
TGTGCCAGCAGCCGTACAGGGGGGGGGACCCAGTACTTC
CASSRTGGGTQYF
>TRBV19|TRBJ2-5|TRBD1|-
TGTGCCAGTAGTCTTCCGACAGGGAAACAGACCCAGTACTTC
CASSLPTGKQTQYF
>TRBV19|TRBJ1-2|-|-
TGTGCCAGTAGGGCCGGGGGAAACTATGGCTACACCTTC
CASRAGGNYGYTF
>TRBV11-2|TRBJ2-3|TRBD1|-
TGTGCCAGCAGCACGGGACAGGGGTCAGATACGCAGTATTTT
CASSTGQGSDTQYF
>TRBV9|TRBJ1-4|-|-
TGTGCCAGCAGCCCCCCAGCGGTCGAAAAACTGTTTTTT
CASSPPAVEKLFF
>TRBV7-8|TRBJ2-7|-|-
TGTGCCAGCAGCTTAGTTCCAGGGTTTGCCGAGCAGTACTTC
CASSLVPGFAEQYF
>TRBV5-6|TRBJ2-7|TRBD1|-
TGTGCCAGCAGCTTGGTAGGACAGGGGCTCTACGAGCAGTACTTC
CASSLVGQGLYEQYF
>TRBV27|TRBJ2-7|TRBD1|-
TGTGCCAGCAGTTCGGGACAGCTCTACGAGCAGTACTTC
CASSSGQLYEQYF
>TRBV7-7|TRBJ2-1|TRBD2|-
TGTGCCAGCAGCTTAGCGCCCTACAGCGGGAGGTACGGCAATGAGCAGTTCTTC
CASSLAPYSGRYGNEQFF
>TRBV9|TRBJ2-7|-|-
TGTGCCAGCAGCGTAGATGTAGATAAAGACTACGAGCAGTACTTC
CASSVDVDKDYEQYF
>TRBV19|TRBJ1-2|-|-
TGTGCCAGTAGTATAGATTGGGGGGATGGCTACACCTTC
CASSIDWGDGYTF
>TRBV19|TRBJ2-2|TRBD2|-
TGTGCCAGTAGTACTAGCGGAAACACCGGGGAGCTGTTTTTT
CASSTSGNTGELFF
>TRBV13|TRBJ1-1|-|-
TGTGCCAGCAGTTTCGAAAGGGGCACTGAAGCTTTCTTT
CASSFERGTEAFF
>TRBV6-4|TRBJ1-2|TRBD1|-
TGTGCCAGCAGTGGTACAGGGGGCTATGGCTACACCTTC
CASSGTGGYGYTF
>TRBV7-7|TRBJ1-1|-|-
TGTGCTAGCAGCCGTTCAGAGGATGCAGAGGCTTTCTTT
CASSRSEDAEAFF
>TRBV5-1|TRBJ2-2|-|few
TGCGCCAGCAGTTTACACGATGACACCGGGGAGCTGTTTTTT
CASSLHDDTGELFF
>TRBV10-3|TRBJ2-2|-|-
TGTGCCATCAGTGAGTCAGCGGCCACGAACACCGGGGAGCTGTTTTTT
CAISESAATNTGELFF
>TRBV5-6|TRBJ2-2|-|-
TGTGCCAGCCAGCAAGATAGCCCCGGGGAGCTGTTTTTT
CASQQDSPGELFF
>TRBV28|TRBJ1-4|TRBD1|-
TGTGCCAGTGGGGGACAGGGGTGGGAAAAACTGTTTTTT
CASGGQGWEKLFF
>TRBV7-9|TRBJ1-1|-|once
TGTGCCAGCAGCTCGATCCGAGGCACTGAAGCTTTCTTT
CASSSIRGTEAFF
>TRBV9|TRBJ2-3|-|-
TGTGCCAGCAGCGTAGAGGTCGGGGATACGCAGTATTTT
CASSVEVGDTQYF
>TRBV11-1|TRBJ2-7|TRBD1|-
TGTGCCAGCAGATTCACGGACAGGGTGGGAGAGCAGTACTTC
CASRFTDRVGEQYF
>TRBV27|TRBJ2-7|-|-
TGTGCCAGCAGTTTATATTTATCCTACGAGCAGTACTTC
CASSLYLSYEQYF
>TRBV7-6|TRBJ1-1|-|-
TGTGCCAGCAGCCCGGAGACAGGGAACACTGAAGCTTTCTTT
CASSPETGNTEAFF
>TRBV7-9|TRBJ2-7|TRBD2|-
TGTGCCAGCAGCTTGAGGACTAGCGGGAGTAGCGAGCAGTACTTC
CASSLRTSGSSEQYF
>TRBV6-1|TRBJ2-7|-|once
TGTGCCAGCGACTCCTACTACGAGCAGTACTTC
CASDSYYEQYF